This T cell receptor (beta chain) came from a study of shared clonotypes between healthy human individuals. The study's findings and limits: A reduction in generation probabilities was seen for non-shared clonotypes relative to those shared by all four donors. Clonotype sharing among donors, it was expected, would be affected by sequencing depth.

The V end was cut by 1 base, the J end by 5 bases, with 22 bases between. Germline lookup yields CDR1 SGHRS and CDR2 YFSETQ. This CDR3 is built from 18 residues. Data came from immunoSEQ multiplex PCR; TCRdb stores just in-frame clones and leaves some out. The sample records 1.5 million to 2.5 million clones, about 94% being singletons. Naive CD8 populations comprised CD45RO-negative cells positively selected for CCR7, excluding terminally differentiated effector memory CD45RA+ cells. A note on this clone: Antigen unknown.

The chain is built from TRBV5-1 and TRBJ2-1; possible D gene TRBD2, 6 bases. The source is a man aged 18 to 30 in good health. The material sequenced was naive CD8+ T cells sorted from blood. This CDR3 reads CASSLKEDTREYNNEQFF. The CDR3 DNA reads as TGCGCCAGCAGCTTGAAAGAGGACACCCGGGAGTACAACAATGAGCAGTTCTTC.